By sample share, the clone carrying this T cell receptor beta chain is medium-sized (0.01 to 0.1%). What it recognizes is unknown. This CDR3 is 13 amino acids long. The V and J ends lost 4 bases and 7 bases respectively, with 13 bases between them. The germline V gene has CDR1 LNHDA and CDR2 SQIVND (reference sequence). This specimen comes from a study of vaccination and CD4 T cells after COVID-19. Study background: Post-COVID samples had a sampling time that fell a median approximately 97 days after diagnosis (range 35 to 161).

Regarding time point: late sampling 161 to 241 days after vaccination in three convalescent patients. The treatment was: approximately nine-day PBMC culture with coronavirus spike peptide pools or control peptides (ViraFEST assay). The Oncomine TCR Beta short-read assay sequenced DNA from cultured CD4+ T cells. TCRdb redid the calling of the PCR reads with MiXCR, one entry per CDR3 protein. The table shows around 25,000 distinct CDR3 sequences, with 25% to 30% occurring only once. The V call is TRBV19, the J call TRBJ2-5; possibly TRBD2 for D (6 bases). This specimen was CD4+ T cells from blood, cultured in vitro, taken about 7 months after SARS-CoV-2 vaccination. This sequence originates from a human donor who had recovered from COVID-19. Here the CDR3 DNA reads TGTGCCAGTAGTACCGGATTGGGGGGGACCCAGTACTTC. It specifies CASSTGLGGTQYF. The entire variable domain, with the rest obtained from reference TRBV19 and TRBJ2-5, is as follows: DGGITQSPKYLFRKEGQNVTLSCEQNLNHDAMYWYRQDPGQGLRLIYYSQIVNDFQKGDIAEGYSVSREKKESFPLTVTSAQKNPTAFYLCASSTGLGGTQYFGPGTRLLVL.